These T cell receptor beta chains were read from a single sample in a study of T cells after yellow fever vaccination. MiXCR, run by TCRdb on the 5' RACE reads, gives a single entry per CDR3 protein. The sample contains hundreds of thousands of distinct CDR3 sequences, around an eighth of which appear only once. The specimen comprised PBMCs, sampled on the day of the yellow fever booster vaccination. The source is a young man who received the YFV17D yellow fever vaccine. Both conserved end residues are part of each CDR3. D genes are given only for firm matches. A row's size may be missing; if present it is once, few, many or a size class.

clone_size j_call v_call d_call cdr3_nt cdr3_aa
NA TRBJ2-7 TRBV6-5 TRBD2 TGTGCCAGCAGTTCCCTTATGGGAGGGAGACACGAGCAGTACTTC CASSSLMGGRHEQYF
NA TRBJ2-3 TRBV24-1 NA TGTGCCACCAGTGACCGGAGCACAGATACGCAGTATTTT CATSDRSTDTQYF
few TRBJ1-1 TRBV20-1 NA TGCAGTGCTAGTACAGGGAACACTGAAGCTTTCTTT CSASTGNTEAFF
few TRBJ2-1 TRBV28 NA TGTGCCAGCAGTTTTGGGGACACGGTTAATTTCAATGAGCAGTTCTTC CASSFGDTVNFNEQFF
NA TRBJ2-2 TRBV15 NA TGTGCCACCAGCAGAGTCGACGGGGAGCTGTTTTTT CATSRVDGELFF
NA TRBJ2-7 TRBV28 NA TGTGCCAGCAGTTCACAGGGAAGGTTTCCGTACTTC CASSSQGRFPYF
NA TRBJ1-4 TRBV5-4 NA TGTGCCAGCAGCGGCGCGGCAACTAATGAAAAACTGTTTTTT CASSGAATNEKLFF
many TRBJ2-7 TRBV18 TRBD2 TGTGCCAGCTCTCAATCCGGGGGGAACTACGAGCAGTACTTC CASSQSGGNYEQYF
few TRBJ2-7 TRBV9 NA TGTGCCAGCAGCCTAAGGGGGGAGAGTTACGAGCAGTACTTC CASSLRGESYEQYF
NA TRBJ2-3 TRBV7-6 NA TGTGCCAGCAGCTCCGACGGAGGAACAGATACGCAGTATTTT CASSSDGGTDTQYF
NA TRBJ2-3 TRBV9 TRBD2 TGTGCCAGCAGTTGGGACTACACAGATACGCAGTATTTT CASSWDYTDTQYF